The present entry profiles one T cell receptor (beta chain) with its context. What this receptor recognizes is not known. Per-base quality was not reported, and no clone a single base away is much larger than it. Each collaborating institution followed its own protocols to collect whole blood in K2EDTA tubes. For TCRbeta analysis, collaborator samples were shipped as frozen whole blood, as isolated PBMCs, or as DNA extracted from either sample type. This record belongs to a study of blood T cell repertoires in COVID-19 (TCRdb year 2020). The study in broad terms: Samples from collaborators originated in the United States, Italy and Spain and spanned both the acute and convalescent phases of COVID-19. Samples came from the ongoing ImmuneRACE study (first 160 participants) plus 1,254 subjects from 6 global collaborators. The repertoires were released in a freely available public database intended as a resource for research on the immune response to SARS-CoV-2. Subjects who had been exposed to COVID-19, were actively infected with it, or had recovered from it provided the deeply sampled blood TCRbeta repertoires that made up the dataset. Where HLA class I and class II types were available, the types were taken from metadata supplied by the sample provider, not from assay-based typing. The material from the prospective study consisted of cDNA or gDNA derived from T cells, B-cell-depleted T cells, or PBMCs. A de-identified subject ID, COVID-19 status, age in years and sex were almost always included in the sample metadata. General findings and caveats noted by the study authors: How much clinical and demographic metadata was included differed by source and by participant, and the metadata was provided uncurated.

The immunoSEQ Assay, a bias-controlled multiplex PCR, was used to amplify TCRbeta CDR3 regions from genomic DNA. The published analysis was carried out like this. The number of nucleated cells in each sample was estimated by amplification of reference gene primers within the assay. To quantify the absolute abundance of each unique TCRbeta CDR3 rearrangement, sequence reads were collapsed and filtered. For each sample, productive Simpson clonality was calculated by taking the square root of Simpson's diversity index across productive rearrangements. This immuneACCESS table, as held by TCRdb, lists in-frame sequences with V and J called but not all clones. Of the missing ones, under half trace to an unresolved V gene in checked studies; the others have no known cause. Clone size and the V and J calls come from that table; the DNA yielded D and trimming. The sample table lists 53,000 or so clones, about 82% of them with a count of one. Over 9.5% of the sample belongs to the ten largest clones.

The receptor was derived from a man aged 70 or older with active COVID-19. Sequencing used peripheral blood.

The CDR3 region has the sequence CASRRTGANTEAFF. The nucleotides are TGTGCCAGCAGAAGGACAGGGGCGAACACTGAAGCTTTCTTT. The chain was built from TRBV5-6 and TRBJ1-1; TRBD1 lines up with 9 middle nucleotides. Here V drops 5 bases and J drops 1 base, and the junction holds 3 bases not matched to any gene. Based on the germline V gene, the CDR1 and CDR2 sequences are SGHDT and YYEEEE. The CDR3 runs 14 amino acids, cysteine and phenylalanine included. The read is trimmed to its CDR3 DNA, 42 bases read in frame from base 1.